One sample yielded the 5 T cell receptor beta chains listed below, sequenced in a study of blood T cell repertoires in COVID-19. Data came from immunoSEQ multiplex PCR; TCRdb stores just in-frame clones and leaves some out. The table lists 150,000 to 200,000 clones, 70% to 90% of them singletons. Sequencing was performed on peripheral blood. These receptors were taken from a man aged 35-49 years with acute or convalescent COVID-19.

The V gene is TRBV9, the J gene TRBJ2-5, with 7 bases identical to TRBD2. CDR3 length: 16 residues. Germline values: CDR1 SGDLS, CDR2 YYNGEE. J lost 3 bases, V lost 0 bases, and 8 bases had no gene match. The CDR3 is CASSVVGGGSEETQYF. The CDR3, as DNA: TGTGCCAGCAGCGTAGTGGGCGGGGGATCGGAAGAGACCCAGTACTTC.

V gene TRBV13 combines with J gene TRBJ1-1; 9 bases are shared with TRBD1. J lost 4 bases, V lost 3 bases, and 6 bases had no gene match. CDR1 PRHDT and CDR2 FYEKMQ come from the germline V gene (reference sequence). The CDR3 loop spans 15 amino acids. The CDR3 nucleotides read TGTGCCAGCAGCTTGAGACAGGGGGTCGGCACTGAAGCTTTCTTT. Translating gives CASSLRQGVGTEAFF.

The chain uses TRBV19 and TRBJ2-3; TRBD2 aligns across 8 bases. The junction had 8 bases not matched to a gene; V was cut back by 6 bases and J by 3 bases. The germline V gene has CDR1 LNHDA and CDR2 SQIVND (reference sequence). The CDR3 spans 15 residues. The CDR3 is CASSGGAFRTDTQYF. The CDR3 bases are TGTGCCAGTAGCGGGGGGGCTTTTCGTACAGATACGCAGTATTTT.

Notes on this clone: This same CDR3 is encoded by further DNA sequences in the sample. CDR3 loop: CASSPGGMNTEAFF. CDR3 in DNA: TGTGCCAGCTCCCCTGGGGGGATGAACACTGAAGCTTTCTTT. V and J are TRBV18 and TRBJ1-1, with D possibly being TRBD1 (5 bases). Trimming took off 6 bases at V and 0 bases at J, with 11 bases between the two ends. This CDR3 contains 14 residues. Germline V gene sequence: CDR1 KGHSH, CDR2 LQKENI.

The count of this clone is one. The chain recombines TRBV14 with TRBJ2-7, with 10 bases that match TRBD2. The CDR3 contains 18 residues. The V and J ends lost 4 bases and 0 bases, in that order; junction bases with no gene match: 12. Germline V CDR1 and CDR2: SGHDN, FVKESK. The CDR3 region is CASSPFSSGGLLSYEQYF. The CDR3 coding sequence is TGTGCCAGCAGCCCCTTTAGTAGCGGGGGGCTTCTCTCCTACGAGCAGTACTTC.